The TCR beta chain under discussion was sequenced for a study of cytomegalovirus exposure and HLA in healthy donors. Libraries were prepared by immunoSEQ multiplex PCR; TCRdb keeps only in-frame clonotypes and omits some of them. This table holds 200,000 or so clones, around 84% found once. The V end lost 6 bases, the J end lost 2 bases, and 14 bases lay between the germline ends. The germline CDR1 and CDR2 sequences are MNHNS and SASEGT. This CDR3 is built from 15 residues. On this clone itself: Its antigen remains unidentified.

The study's findings and limits: Rarity marked most TCR sequences, yet some public TCRs occurred in many donors. Researchers catalogued 164 TCR beta chains as cytomegalovirus-associated. According to a later analysis, TCR clusters from the first cohort tended to co-occur in the roughly 120 validation repertoires.

V is TRBV6-1 and J is TRBJ1-5, with a weak D call TRBD1 (5 bases). The TCR sequence derives from a woman aged 30 to 39 in good health and CMV-seropositive. Input material: PBMCs. The CDR3 loop is CASRQDTTRNQPQHF. Written as DNA, the CDR3 is TGTGCCAGCAGGCAGGACACCACCCGCAATCAGCCCCAGCATTTT.